The 20 T cell receptor beta chains presented below share a single source sample, sequenced in a study of blood T cell repertoires in COVID-19. The protocol was immunoSEQ multiplex PCR, while the TCRdb copy is restricted to in-frame clones and leaves out a portion. Counted here are about 180,000 clones, about 85% occurring once; the ten biggest clones make up 6.5% to 7.5%. Sequenced sample: peripheral blood. The source of these receptors is a man at least 80 years old with COVID-19, enrolled during active disease.

The J gene is TRBJ2-1, the V gene TRBV7-2, with D tentatively TRBD2 (7 bases). The CDR3 extends over 16 amino acids. The ends were cut back, 5 bases at V and 5 bases at J, with 19 bases in the middle. Germline CDR1 reads SGHTA; CDR2 reads FQGNSA. The CDR3 DNA sequence: TGTGCCAGCAGCCCTCAGGGGCGGGGGTTCGACAATGAGCAGTTCTTC. Amino acid sequence: CASSPQGRGFDNEQFF.

Comment on this clone: Other DNA sequences within the sample encode an identical CDR3. The rearrangement links TRBV5-1 to TRBJ1-1; D not certain. V dropped 0 bases and J dropped 2 bases, with 8 bases sitting between them. This CDR3 is 14 amino acids long. Germline CDR1 and CDR2: SGHRS and YFSETQ. The CDR3 DNA sequence: TGCGCCAGCAGCTTGGACCGGGTTAACACTGAAGCTTTCTTT. Translating it yields CASSLDRVNTEAFF.

CDR3 sequence (DNA): TGTGCCAGCAGTGAATCCCGTTCCTACAATGAGCAGTTCTTC. Its translation is CASSESRSYNEQFF. V is TRBV2 and J is TRBJ2-1; D is undetermined. Germline lookup yields CDR1 SNHLY and CDR2 FYNNEI. This CDR3 has 14 residues. V was clipped by 2 bases and J by 1 base, with 6 bases between them.

The J gene is TRBJ1-1, the V gene TRBV3-1 (or the pseudogene TRBV3-2); maybe TRBD1 (5 bases). V was shortened by 7 bases and J by 2 bases, with 17 bases between the two germline ends. Germline CDR1 LGHDT, CDR2 YNNKEL (reference sequence). This CDR3 has 15 residues. The CDR3, as DNA: TGTGCCAGCACCCTCCTGAGCGGGGCAAACACTGAAGCTTTCTTT. Residues: CASTLLSGANTEAFF.

The genes are TRBV2 and TRBJ1-2; D not resolved. CDR3 size: 15 residues. V lost 9 bases and J 0 bases, leaving 17 bases between the germline ends. Germline lookup yields CDR1 SNHLY and CDR2 FYNNEI. Here the CDR3 DNA reads TGTGCCAGTTCTCATAGGGAGAGGGCTAACTATGGCTACACCTTC. Translating gives CASSHRERANYGYTF.

The V and J genes are TRBV6-5 and TRBJ1-2; D gene uncertain. V lost 3 bases and J lost 11, with 13 bases in between. The germline V gene encodes CDR1 MNHEY and CDR2 SVGAGI. CDR3 length: 12 residues. Here the CDR3 reads CASSYSGSRYTF. The CDR3 DNA sequence: TGTGCCAGCAGTTATTCCGGGTCAAGATACACCTTC.

Notes on this clone: At one of its ends the junction is not consistent with the germline gene, which may arise from a read error. This CDR3 reads CASSRGGSENTIYF. CDR3 coding DNA: TGTGCCAGCAGCCGGGGGGGCTCTGAAAACACCATATATTTT. The chain uses TRBV11-3 and TRBJ1-3, with a tentative D call TRBD1 (6 bases). Germline CDR1 SGHNT, CDR2 YENEEA. There are 14 residues in the CDR3.

J is TRBJ1-6 and V is TRBV11-3; unclear D gene. With 0 bases removed from V and 6 bases from J, the gap between germline ends came to 6 bases. Per the germline V gene, CDR1 is SGHNT and CDR2 is YENEEA. There are 14 residues in the CDR3. The CDR3 DNA reads as TGTGCCAGCAGCTTAGAGGCGGCTAATTCACCCCTCCACTTT. Translating it yields CASSLEAANSPLHF.

This sequence joins TRBV5-1 and TRBJ2-3, with TRBD1 identical over 8 bases. The CDR3 extends over 15 amino acids. Trimming cost V 5 bases and J 4 bases; bases outside gene matches: 9. Germline V gene lookup returns CDR1 SGHRS and CDR2 YFSETQ. CDR3 in amino acids: CASSDGTGGADTQYF. CDR3 in DNA: TGCGCCAGCAGTGATGGGACAGGTGGGGCAGATACGCAGTATTTT.

The CDR3 bases are TGTGCCAGCTCACCTTTTGGACAGGGCAATATCTACGAGCAGTACTTC. Translation gives CASSPFGQGNIYEQYF. This rearrangement joins TRBV18 to TRBJ2-7, with 8 bases identical to TRBD1. The CDR3 is 16 residues long. Germline V gene lookup returns CDR1 KGHSH and CDR2 LQKENI. V lost 3 bases to trimming and J lost 3 bases; unmatched junction nucleotides: 10.

In this sample, this clone turned up once. V gene TRBV19 combines with J gene TRBJ1-2; 7 bases are shared with TRBD1. V trimming: 6 bases; J trimming: 4 bases; junction bases outside the gene matches: 5. The germline V gene has CDR1 LNHDA and CDR2 SQIVND (reference sequence). The CDR3 contains 13 residues. CDR3 region: CASRKQGFYGYTF. CDR3 sequence (DNA): TGTGCCAGTAGGAAACAGGGGTTCTATGGCTACACCTTC.

The CDR3: CASNPLTYNEKLFF. In nucleotides, the CDR3 is TGTGCCAGCAACCCCTTAACCTATAATGAAAAACTGTTTTTT. V gene TRBV9 combines with J gene TRBJ1-4, with D unresolved. This CDR3 comprises 14 residues. V lost 6 bases, J lost 4 bases, and 13 bases lay in between. Per the germline V gene, CDR1 is SGDLS and CDR2 is YYNGEE.

This clone is a singleton in its sample. This chain joins TRBV3-1 (or the pseudogene TRBV3-2) and TRBJ2-7; 7 bases are shared with TRBD1. CDR1 and CDR2 (germline): LGHDT, YNNKEL (reference sequence). CDR3 size: 13 residues. The V segment lost 4 bases and the J segment 6 bases; nucleotides outside the gene matches: 6. This CDR3 reads CASSPKGTAEQYF. CDR3 in DNA: TGTGCCAGCAGCCCTAAGGGGACAGCCGAGCAGTACTTC.

This clone came up a few times. The V call is TRBV19, the J call TRBJ1-5; D possibly corresponds to TRBD1 (6 bases). The CDR3 is 15 residues long. The V end lost 6 bases, the J end lost 0 bases, and 12 bases lay between the germline ends. From germline, CDR1 is LNHDA and CDR2 SQIVND (reference sequence). The CDR3 nucleotides read TGTGCCAGTAGCAGGGGCGTTTATAGCAATCAGCCCCAGCATTTT. Amino acids: CASSRGVYSNQPQHF.

This chain links TRBV19 with TRBJ1-4; possible D gene TRBD1, 5 bases. This CDR3 comprises 15 residues. Trimming took 3 bases from V and 4 from J, leaving 12 bases between them. CDR1 and CDR2 from the germline V gene are LNHDA and SQIVND (reference sequence). CDR3: CASSILADSNEKLFF. In DNA, the CDR3 is TGTGCCAGTAGTATCCTCGCAGACAGTAATGAAAAACTGTTTTTT.

The DNA for the CDR3 is TGTGCCAGCAGCTTGTCGACAGGGATAGAAAACACTGAAGCTTTCTTT. As protein: CASSLSTGIENTEAFF. This chain connects TRBV5-5 to TRBJ1-1, with TRBD1 matching 7 bases. The length of the CDR3 is 16 residues. With V trimmed by 1 base and J by 2 bases, 8 bases remained unmatched. Germline-derived CDR1 and CDR2 are SGHKS and YYEKEE (reference sequence).

The chain uses TRBV7-8 and TRBJ2-7; tentative D call: TRBD2 (5 bases). In germline, CDR1 is SGHVS, CDR2 FQNEAQ. There are 12 residues in the CDR3. With 3 bases removed from V and 6 bases from J, the gap between germline ends came to 9 bases. The CDR3 is CASSFNRGEQYF. The CDR3 DNA sequence: TGTGCCAGCAGCTTTAACCGGGGCGAGCAGTACTTC.

This chain uses TRBV5-1 with TRBJ2-4; 10 bases match TRBD1. The CDR3 length is 16 residues. V was pared by 4 bases and J by 0 bases, with 4 bases of the junction left unmatched. CDR1 SGHRS and CDR2 YFSETQ come from the germline V gene. Here the CDR3 DNA reads TGCGCCAGCAGCCCGACAGGGGGCCTAGCCAAAAACATTCAGTACTTC. Protein: CASSPTGGLAKNIQYF.

This chain links TRBV9 with TRBJ1-1; D is uncertain. The germline V gene encodes CDR1 SGDLS and CDR2 YYNGEE. V dropped 0 bases and J dropped 0 bases, with 9 bases sitting between them. This CDR3 region has 15 residues. CDR3: CASSVGAPMNTEAFF. CDR3 in DNA: TGTGCCAGCAGCGTAGGGGCGCCGATGAACACTGAAGCTTTCTTT.

V is TRBV6-2 or TRBV6-3 and J is TRBJ1-5; D possibly corresponds to TRBD1 (5 bases). Trimming took off 5 bases at V and 1 base at J, with 9 bases between the two ends. CDR3 size: 14 residues. Per germline, CDR1 MNHEY and CDR2 SVGEGT. For the CDR3, the DNA is TGTGCCAGCAGTCTTGACAGAAGCAATCAGCCCCAGCATTTT. Encoded protein: CASSLDRSNQPQHF.